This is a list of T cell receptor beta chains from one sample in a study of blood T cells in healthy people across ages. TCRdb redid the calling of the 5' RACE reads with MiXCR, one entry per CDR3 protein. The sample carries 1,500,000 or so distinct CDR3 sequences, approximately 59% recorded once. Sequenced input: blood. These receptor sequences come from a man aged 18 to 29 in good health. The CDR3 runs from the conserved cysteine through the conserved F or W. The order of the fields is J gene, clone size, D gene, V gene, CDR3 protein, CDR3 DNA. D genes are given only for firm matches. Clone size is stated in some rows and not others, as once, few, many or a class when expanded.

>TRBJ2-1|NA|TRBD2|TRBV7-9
CASSLETGLPYNEQFF
TGTGCCAGCAGCTTAGAAACGGGACTACCCTACAATGAGCAGTTCTTC
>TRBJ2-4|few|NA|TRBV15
CATRGPSSNIQYF
TGTGCCACCAGGGGACCCTCTTCGAACATTCAGTACTTC
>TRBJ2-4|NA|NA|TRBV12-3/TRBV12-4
CASSLISGANIQYF
TGTGCCAGCAGTCTAATTTCAGGGGCAAACATTCAGTACTTC
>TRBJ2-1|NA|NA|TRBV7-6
CASSFQRYPRYNEQFF
TGTGCCAGCAGCTTCCAACGGTACCCTCGATACAATGAGCAGTTCTTC
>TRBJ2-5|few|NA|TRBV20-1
CSARRRGGKETQYF
TGCAGTGCTAGAAGAAGGGGGGGCAAAGAGACCCAGTACTTC
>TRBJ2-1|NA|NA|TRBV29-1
CSVVFRDSYNEQFF
TGCAGCGTTGTATTTCGGGACTCCTACAATGAGCAGTTCTTC
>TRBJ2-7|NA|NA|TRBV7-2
CASSWQNSYEQYF
TGTGCCAGCAGCTGGCAGAACTCCTACGAGCAGTACTTC
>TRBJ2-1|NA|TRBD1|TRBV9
CASSVVGTGGYNEQFF
TGTGCCAGCAGCGTAGTTGGGACAGGGGGGTACAATGAGCAGTTCTTC
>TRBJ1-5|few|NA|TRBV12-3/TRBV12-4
CASSLGPENQPQHF
TGTGCCAGCAGTTTAGGCCCAGAGAATCAGCCCCAGCATTTT
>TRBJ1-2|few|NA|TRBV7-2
CASSLSNRPQGYTF
TGTGCCAGCAGCTTAAGTAACCGCCCTCAAGGCTACACCTTC
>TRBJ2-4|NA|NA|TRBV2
CASSGTGGSLAKNIQYF
TGTGCCAGCAGTGGCACAGGAGGGTCGTTGGCCAAAAACATTCAGTACTTC
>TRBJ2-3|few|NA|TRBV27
CASSLTGTTGTQYF
TGTGCCAGCAGTTTAACCGGGACTACAGGGACGCAGTATTTT
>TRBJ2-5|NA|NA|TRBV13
CASSPLHMQETQYF
TGTGCCAGCAGCCCCCTCCATATGCAAGAGACCCAGTACTTC
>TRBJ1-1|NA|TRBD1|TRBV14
CASSPRQGPWDTEAFF
TGTGCCAGCAGCCCCCGACAGGGACCATGGGACACTGAAGCTTTCTTT
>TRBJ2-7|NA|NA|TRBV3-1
CASSQQVGLSSYEQYF
TGTGCCAGCAGCCAACAAGTGGGACTTAGCTCCTACGAGCAGTACTTC